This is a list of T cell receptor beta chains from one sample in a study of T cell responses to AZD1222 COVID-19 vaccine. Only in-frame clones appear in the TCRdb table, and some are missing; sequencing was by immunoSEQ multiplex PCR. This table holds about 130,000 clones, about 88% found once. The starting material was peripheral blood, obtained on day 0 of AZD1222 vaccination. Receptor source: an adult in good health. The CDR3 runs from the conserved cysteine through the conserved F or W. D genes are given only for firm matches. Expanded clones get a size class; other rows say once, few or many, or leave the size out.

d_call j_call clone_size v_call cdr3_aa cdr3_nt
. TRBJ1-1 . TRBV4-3 CASSQEPGKNTEAFF TGCGCCAGCAGCCAGGAGCCGGGGAAGAACACTGAAGCTTTCTTT
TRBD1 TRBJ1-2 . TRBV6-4 CASSDFGTGSYGYTF TGTGCCAGCAGTGACTTCGGGACAGGGTCCTATGGCTACACCTTC
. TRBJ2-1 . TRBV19 CASSSSITGSYNEQFF TGTGCCAGTAGTTCCTCCATCACGGGGTCCTACAATGAGCAGTTCTTC
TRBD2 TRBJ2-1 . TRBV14 CASSQVSSGRAYNEQFF TGTGCCAGCAGCCAAGTATCTAGCGGGAGGGCCTACAATGAGCAGTTCTTC
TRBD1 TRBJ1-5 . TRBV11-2 CASSLGGQPYQPQHF TGTGCCAGCAGCTTAGGGGGACAGCCTTATCAGCCCCAGCATTTT
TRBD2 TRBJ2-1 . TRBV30 CAWSVLIGTSGNNEQFF TGTGCCTGGAGTGTACTAATTGGGACTAGCGGTAACAATGAGCAGTTCTTC
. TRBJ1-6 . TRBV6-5 CASSYGGGQVGSPLHF TGTGCCAGCAGTTATGGGGGAGGGCAGGTTGGGTCACCCCTCCACTTT
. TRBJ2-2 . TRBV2 CASSYTGELFF TGTGCCAGCAGTTACACCGGGGAGCTGTTTTTT
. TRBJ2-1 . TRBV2 CASSAGRVSYNEQFF TGTGCCAGCAGTGCGGGGCGGGTTTCCTACAATGAGCAGTTCTTC
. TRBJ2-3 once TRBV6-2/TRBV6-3 CASSYQLSTDTQYF TGTGCCAGCAGTTACCAGTTGAGCACAGATACGCAGTATTTT
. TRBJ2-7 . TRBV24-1 CATSARGRYEQYF TGTGCCACCAGTGCCAGGGGCCGCTACGAGCAGTACTTC
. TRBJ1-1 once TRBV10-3 CAISETGETAFF TGTGCCATCAGCGAGACGGGCGAAACTGCTTTCTTT
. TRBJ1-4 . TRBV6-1 CASSEGPRGSEKLFF TGTGCCAGCAGTGAAGGTCCTCGAGGGAGTGAAAAACTGTTTTTT
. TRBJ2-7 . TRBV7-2 CASKETAGGEQYF TGTGCCAGCAAGGAGACCGCTGGCGGCGAGCAGTACTTC
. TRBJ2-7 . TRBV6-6 CASSYGGRASYEQYF TGTGCCAGCAGTTATGGGGGACGGGCGTCCTACGAGCAGTACTTC
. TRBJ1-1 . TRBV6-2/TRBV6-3 CASSYHRVNTEAFF TGTGCCAGCAGTTACCACAGGGTGAACACTGAAGCTTTCTTT
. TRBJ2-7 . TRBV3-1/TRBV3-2 CASSQDFRDPYEQYF TGTGCCAGCAGCCAAGATTTCAGGGATCCCTACGAGCAGTACTTC
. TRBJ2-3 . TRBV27 CASSLWADFTDTQYF TGTGCCAGCAGTTTGTGGGCGGATTTCACAGATACGCAGTATTTT